Listed here is a single T cell receptor beta chain. This sample is part of a study of T cells in tuberculosis. Germline V CDR1 and CDR2: SNHLY, FYNNEI. The CDR3 spans 15 residues. V lost 0 bases to trimming and J lost 9 bases, with 15 bases between them. TCRdb's copy holds only in-frame clones and misses some; the assay was immunoSEQ multiplex PCR. The profile shows approximately 49,000 clones, 90% to 95% of them singletons. Time point given: new active TB diagnosis, blood taken before or within 7 days of starting treatment. Source: PBMCs, taken at tuberculosis diagnosis. The V and J genes are TRBV2 and TRBJ1-5; maybe TRBD1 (6 bases). This clonotype originated in an adult with tuberculosis. CDR3 sequence reads: CASSEARTALRPQHF. The CDR3 DNA is TGTGCCAGCAGTGAAGCGCGGACAGCCCTAAGGCCCCAGCATTTT.